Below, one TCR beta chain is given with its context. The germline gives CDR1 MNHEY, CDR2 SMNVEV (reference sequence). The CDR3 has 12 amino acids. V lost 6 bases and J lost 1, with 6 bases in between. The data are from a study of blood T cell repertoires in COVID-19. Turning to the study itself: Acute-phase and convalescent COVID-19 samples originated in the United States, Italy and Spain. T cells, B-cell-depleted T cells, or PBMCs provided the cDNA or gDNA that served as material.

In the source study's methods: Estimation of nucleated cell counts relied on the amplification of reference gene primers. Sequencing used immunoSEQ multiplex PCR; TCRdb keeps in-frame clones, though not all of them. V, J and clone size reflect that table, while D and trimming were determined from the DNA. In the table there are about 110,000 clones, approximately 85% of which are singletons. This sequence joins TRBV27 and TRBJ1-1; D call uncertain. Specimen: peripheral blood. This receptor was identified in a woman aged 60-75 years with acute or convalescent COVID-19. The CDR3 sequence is CASSHWNTEAFF. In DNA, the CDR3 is TGTGCCAGCAGCCACTGGAACACTGAAGCTTTCTTT.